This T cell receptor beta chain was identified in a study of T cell responses to AZD1222 COVID-19 vaccine. The study's findings and limits: In the spike-specific TCR repertoire, nearly half reportedly target unmutated variant regions.

As to this clone: Its antigen is currently unknown.

Profiled with immunoSEQ multiplex PCR; TCRdb holds only in-frame clones, not every one. Among 150,000 or so clones listed, 70% to 90% were seen once. V shed 7 bases and J shed 4 bases, with 19 bases lying between them. This CDR3 has 14 residues. Germline CDR1 reads SQVTM; CDR2 reads ANQGSEA. The chain has TRBV29-1 and TRBJ1-1; D is possibly TRBD1 (6 bases). Sequenced here: peripheral blood, sampled on day 0 of AZD1222 vaccination. This clonotype was obtained from an adult in good health. Here the CDR3 DNA reads TGCAGCGGTGCGCCCCGGGGGCAGAGCACTGAAGCTTTCTTT. It specifies CSGAPRGQSTEAFF. Variable domain in full (rest from reference TRBV29-1 and TRBJ1-1): SAVISQKPSRDICQRGTSLTIQCQVDSQVTMMFWYRQQPGQSLTLIATANQGSEATYESGFVIDKFPISRPNLTFSTLTVSNMSPEDSSIYLCSGAPRGQSTEAFFGQGTRLTVV.